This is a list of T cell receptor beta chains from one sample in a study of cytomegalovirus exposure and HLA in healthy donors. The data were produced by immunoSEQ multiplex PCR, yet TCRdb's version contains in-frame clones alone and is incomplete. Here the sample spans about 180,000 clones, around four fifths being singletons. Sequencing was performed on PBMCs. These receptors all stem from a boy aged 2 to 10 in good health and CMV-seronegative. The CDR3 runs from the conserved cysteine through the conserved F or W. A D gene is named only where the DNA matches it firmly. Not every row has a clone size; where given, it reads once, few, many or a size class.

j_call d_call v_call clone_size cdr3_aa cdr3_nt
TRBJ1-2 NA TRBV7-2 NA CASSAGAGNSGYTF TGTGCCAGCAGCGCGGGGGCTGGGAACTCCGGCTACACCTTC
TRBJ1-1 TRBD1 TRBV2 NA CASKKTGGTEAFF TGTGCCAGCAAGAAGACAGGGGGCACTGAAGCTTTCTTT
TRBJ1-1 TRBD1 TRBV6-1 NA CASRTGEGSTEAFF TGTGCCAGCAGAACAGGGGAAGGAAGCACTGAAGCTTTCTTT
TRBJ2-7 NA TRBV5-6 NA CASSLVGARSYEQYF TGTGCCAGCAGCTTGGTAGGGGCTCGGTCCTACGAGCAGTACTTC
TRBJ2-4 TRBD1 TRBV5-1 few CASRCYRGLIELAKNIQYF TGCGCCAGCAGATGTTACAGGGGGCTCATCGAACTAGCCAAAAACATTCAGTACTTC
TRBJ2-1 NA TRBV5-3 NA CARRPGTPLTYNEQFF TGTGCCAGAAGACCCGGGACTCCCTTAACCTACAATGAGCAGTTCTTC
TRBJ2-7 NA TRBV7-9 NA CASSSFYEQYF TGTGCCAGCAGCTCCTTCTACGAGCAGTACTTC
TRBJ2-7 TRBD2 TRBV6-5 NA CASSYSSGASYEQYF TGTGCCAGCAGTTACTCCAGCGGGGCCTCCTACGAGCAGTACTTC
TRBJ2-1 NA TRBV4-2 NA CASSQVIRGASSYNEQFF TGTGCCAGCAGCCAAGTGATTCGGGGGGCGAGCTCCTACAATGAGCAGTTCTTC
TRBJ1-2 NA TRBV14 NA CASSHPQADGYTF TGTGCCAGCAGCCACCCGCAGGCAGATGGCTACACCTTC
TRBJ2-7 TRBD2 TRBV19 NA CASSIRASGTVSYEQYF TGTGCCAGTAGTATTAGGGCTAGCGGGACCGTGTCCTACGAGCAGTACTTC
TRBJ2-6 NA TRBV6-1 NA CASSGGAPGANVLTF TGTGCCAGCAGTGGTGGGGCTCCTGGGGCCAACGTCCTGACTTTC
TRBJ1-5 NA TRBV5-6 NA CASSLTGQPQHF TGTGCCAGCAGCTTGACGGGGCAGCCCCAGCATTTT
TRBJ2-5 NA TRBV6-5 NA CASSYSGGGQETQYF TGTGCCAGCAGTTACTCGGGCGGGGGCCAGGAGACCCAGTACTTC
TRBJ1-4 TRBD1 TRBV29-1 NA CSVPSDRGGEKLFF TGCAGCGTCCCCTCGGACAGGGGAGGGGAAAAACTGTTTTTT
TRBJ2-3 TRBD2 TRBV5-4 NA CASAPGRNTDTQYF TGTGCCAGCGCCCCCGGGAGGAACACAGATACGCAGTATTTT
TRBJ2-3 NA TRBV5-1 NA CASSQGPDTQYF TGCGCCAGCAGTCAGGGCCCAGATACGCAGTATTTT
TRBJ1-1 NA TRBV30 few CAWSRQPSNTEAFF TGTGCCTGGAGTAGACAGCCCTCCAACACTGAAGCTTTCTTT
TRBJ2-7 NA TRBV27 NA CASSPLGGARYEQYF TGTGCCAGCAGTCCTCTCGGCGGGGCCCGGTACGAGCAGTACTTC
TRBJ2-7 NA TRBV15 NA CATSRVGDYEQYF TGTGCCACCAGCAGAGTAGGGGATTACGAGCAGTACTTC
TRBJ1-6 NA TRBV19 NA CASSIGAAESPLHF TGTGCCAGTAGTATAGGAGCCGCGGAATCACCCCTCCACTTT
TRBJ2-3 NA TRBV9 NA CASSVGQLPADTQYF TGTGCCAGCAGCGTAGGTCAACTCCCCGCAGATACGCAGTATTTT
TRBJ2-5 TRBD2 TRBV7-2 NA CASSLELAGGGETQYF TGTGCCAGCAGCTTAGAACTAGCGGGAGGAGGGGAGACCCAGTACTTC
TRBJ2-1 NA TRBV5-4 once CASSLGLVRGEQFF TGTGCCAGCAGCTTGGGGCTAGTTAGGGGTGAGCAGTTCTTC
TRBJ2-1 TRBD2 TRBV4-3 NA CASSQDPQRGYNEQFF TGCGCCAGCAGCCAAGATCCCCAGCGGGGATACAATGAGCAGTTCTTC
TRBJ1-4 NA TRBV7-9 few CASSSQKEGGEKLFF TGTGCCAGCAGCTCACAGAAGGAAGGTGGCGAAAAACTGTTTTTT
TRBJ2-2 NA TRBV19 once CASSTPGQGTGELFF TGTGCCAGTAGTACGCCGGGTCAGGGCACCGGGGAGCTGTTTTTT
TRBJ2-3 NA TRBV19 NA CASSIGLDTQYF TGTGCCAGTAGTATAGGGCTAGATACGCAGTATTTT
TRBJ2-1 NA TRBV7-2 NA CASSLGEGQRLQFF TGTGCCAGCAGCTTAGGAGAGGGCCAGAGGTTGCAGTTCTTC